The clone carrying this T cell receptor beta chain was found many times. What it binds is unknown. This sample is part of a study of Graves' ophthalmopathy and Graves' hyperthyroidism. Study background: Stable hyperthyroidism was defined by absence of ophthalmopathy within 18 months of follow-up. Findings and limits, study-wide: Predictions made by the model for ophthalmopathy progression reached 70.59% sensitivity and approximately 78% specificity. Blood also carried most expanded thyroid clonotypes exceeding 0.001 frequency.

V dropped 4 bases and J dropped 5; count of bases not matched to a gene: 10. Looked up from germline, CDR1 is SGHRS and CDR2 is YFSETQ. The CDR3 is made up of 15 amino acids. Clinicians made diagnoses from clinical symptoms, serum thyroxine, TRAb, thyroid ultrasound and orbital computed tomography. Amplification from RNA transcripts yielded the TCR beta CDR3 regions. HTBI-primed RT-PCR formed the first round, and a multiplex PCR formed the second. Via MiXCR, TCRdb re-called the multiplex PCR reads, giving one row per CDR3 protein. The table lists over a million distinct CDR3 sequences, about 38% of them singletons.

This chain connects TRBV5-1 to TRBJ2-5; 8 nucleotides line up with TRBD1. This clonotype originated in an adult man with Graves' hyperthyroidism. Sequencing was carried out using peripheral blood or thyroid tissue (not recorded which). DNA of the CDR3: TGCGCCAGCAGCACTACAGGGGGTTTTAGGGAGACCCAGTACTTC. This sequence encodes CASSTTGGFRETQYF.